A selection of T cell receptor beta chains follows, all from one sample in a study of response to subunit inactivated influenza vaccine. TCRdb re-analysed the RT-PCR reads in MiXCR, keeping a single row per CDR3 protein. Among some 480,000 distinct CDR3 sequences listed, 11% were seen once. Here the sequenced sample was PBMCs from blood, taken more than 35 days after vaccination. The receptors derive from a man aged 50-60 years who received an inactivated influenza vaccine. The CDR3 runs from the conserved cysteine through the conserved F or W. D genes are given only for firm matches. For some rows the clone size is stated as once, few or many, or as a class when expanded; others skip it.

TGTGCCAGCAGCCCGTCGGGGGACAGGGGGACCTACAATGAGCAGTTCTTC | CASSPSGDRGTYNEQFF | TRBD1 | TRBV7-9 | few | TRBJ2-1
TGTGCCACCAGCAGAGATGTCCCGGGCGGTGGGGCGCAGTATTTT | CATSRDVPGGGAQYF | . | TRBV15 | many | TRBJ2-3
TGTGCCAGCAGTTATGCGGACAGCCACGAGCAGTACTTC | CASSYADSHEQYF | . | TRBV6-2/TRBV6-3 | few | TRBJ2-7
TGTGCCAGCAGTTTAGAGACAGACTTACCCTACGAGCAGTACTTC | CASSLETDLPYEQYF | . | TRBV28 | . | TRBJ2-7
TGTGCCAGCAGCTCTGGGACTAGCGGGGGGGGAGAGGATACGCAGTATTTT | CASSSGTSGGGEDTQYF | TRBD2 | TRBV7-8 | . | TRBJ2-3
TGTGCCATCAGTGAGTCAGCGGCAGGAGAGACCCAGTACTTC | CAISESAAGETQYF | . | TRBV10-3 | . | TRBJ2-5
TGTGCCAGCCAGAGTACGGTGAGCGGGCGATCCTACGAGCAGTACTTC | CASQSTVSGRSYEQYF | . | TRBV7-2 | few | TRBJ2-7
TGCAGTGCTAGAGATCTATCGATCTTCGGCTACGAGCAGTACTTC | CSARDLSIFGYEQYF | . | TRBV20-1 | . | TRBJ2-7
TGCGCCAGCAGCTTCCAGGGGGCGGTAGCCCAAGAGACCCAGTACTTC | CASSFQGAVAQETQYF | TRBD1 | TRBV5-1 | few | TRBJ2-5
TGTGCCAGCAGCTTAGGGGACTACTACGAGCAGTACTTC | CASSLGDYYEQYF | TRBD2 | TRBV7-9 | few | TRBJ2-7
TGTGCCAGCACGGAGGTCGGTTGGCCACTTAAGATTAACACTGAAGCTTTCTTT | CASTEVGWPLKINTEAFF | . | TRBV12-3/TRBV12-4 | . | TRBJ1-1
TGTGCCAGCAGCATAGCAGCGGGAGGGACCGTCTCCTACGAGCAGTACTTC | CASSIAAGGTVSYEQYF | TRBD2 | TRBV7-8 | . | TRBJ2-7
TGCGCCAGCAGCCAAGAAGCAAAGAACACTGAAGCTTTCTTT | CASSQEAKNTEAFF | . | TRBV4-3 | . | TRBJ1-1
TGCAGTGCTAAGCCTTTTGGGGGAGCAGGCGATGAGCAGTTCTTC | CSAKPFGGAGDEQFF | . | TRBV20-1 | . | TRBJ2-1
TGTGCCAGCAGCCCTCGACAGGGGTACACTGAAGCTTTCTTT | CASSPRQGYTEAFF | TRBD1 | TRBV11-1 | many | TRBJ1-1
TGTGCCACCAGTGACTTGGGACAGGGAAAGGCCGGGGAGCTGTTTTTT | CATSDLGQGKAGELFF | TRBD1 | TRBV24-1 | once | TRBJ2-2
TGTGCCAGCAGTTTAGGGGGGGGTTATCCCCTCCACTTT | CASSLGGGYPLHF | . | TRBV12-3/TRBV12-4 | few | TRBJ1-6
TGTGCCAGCAGTTTAGCCTACTACAATGAGCAGTTCTTC | CASSLAYYNEQFF | . | TRBV12-3/TRBV12-4 | many | TRBJ2-1
TGTGCCAGCAGTCCCGGGACTCAGCAGTACTTC | CASSPGTQQYF | . | TRBV7-9 | many | TRBJ2-7
TGCGCCAGCAGCTTGGAGGGGAAAAAGAGCTCCTATAATTCACCCCTCCACTTT | CASSLEGKKSSYNSPLHF | . | TRBV5-1 | . | TRBJ1-6
TGCGCCAGCAGCTTTGGGCTAAAAGAGACCCAGTACTTC | CASSFGLKETQYF | . | TRBV5-1 | few | TRBJ2-5
TGTGCCAGCTCACCCCCTATGGAGGACACCGGGGAGCTGTTTTTT | CASSPPMEDTGELFF | . | TRBV18 | many | TRBJ2-2
TGTGCCAGCAGCTCCTCGACAGCGTTGAACACTGAAGCTTTCTTT | CASSSSTALNTEAFF | . | TRBV11-2 | few | TRBJ1-1
TGCAGTGCTAGAGATTGGGCAGGGGGCAATCAGCCCCAGCATTTT | CSARDWAGGNQPQHF | . | TRBV20-1 | . | TRBJ1-5
TGCGCCAGCAAGGAAGTGGGTAATTCACCCCTCCACTTT | CASKEVGNSPLHF | . | TRBV10-2 | . | TRBJ1-6
TGCAGTGTTTCACCCCCGGGACAGCAAGAGACCCAGTACTTC | CSVSPPGQQETQYF | TRBD1 | TRBV20-1 | few | TRBJ2-5
TGCGCCAGCAGCTTGGGGGGCTGGGGAAGTACTGAAGCTTTCTTT | CASSLGGWGSTEAFF | . | TRBV5-1 | . | TRBJ1-1
TGCTGTGCTAGAGGAGGCAGCCACTCCTACAATGAGCAGTTCTTC | CCARGGSHSYNEQFF | . | TRBV20-1 | once | TRBJ2-1
TGTGCCAGCAGCTTGGGACAGACTCACACCGGGGAGCTGTTTTTT | CASSLGQTHTGELFF | TRBD1 | TRBV7-2 | few | TRBJ2-2
TGTGCCAGCAGCTTCTGGGGCGCGCACAATGAGCAGTTCTTC | CASSFWGAHNEQFF | . | TRBV5-5 | . | TRBJ2-1
TGTGCCACCAGCAGAGGGACTAGCGGGAGGCTGGGGTTCTTC | CATSRGTSGRLGFF | TRBD2 | TRBV15 | few | TRBJ2-1